This T cell receptor (beta chain) derives from a study of T cell clones after liver transplantation. At the level of the study: TCRbeta sequencing after a pre-transplant mixed lymphocyte reaction identified graft-donor-reactive clones, later tracked in post-transplant blood. Until 12-24 months post-transplant, subjects got standard immunosuppression and no induction. Study-wide results and caveats: A significant post-transplant drop in circulating graft-donor-reactive CD4 TCRbeta sequences occurred in most of the 8 subjects.

Points on this clone: The antigen is undetermined.

Sequencing used immunoSEQ multiplex PCR; TCRdb keeps in-frame clones, though not all of them. The sample contains about 22,000 clones, more than 60% of which appear only once. Material: CD4+ T cells from blood, obtained before liver transplant. This clonotype was obtained from a human donor who received a liver transplant.

The CDR3, as DNA: TGCAGTGCTGGATCTGCAGATACGCAGTATTTT. Protein product: CSAGSADTQYF. V and J are TRBV20-1 and TRBJ2-3; D call uncertain. There are 11 residues in the CDR3. V lost 5 bases and J 4 bases, leaving 7 bases between the germline ends. The germline gives CDR1 DFQATT, CDR2 SNEGSKA (reference sequence).